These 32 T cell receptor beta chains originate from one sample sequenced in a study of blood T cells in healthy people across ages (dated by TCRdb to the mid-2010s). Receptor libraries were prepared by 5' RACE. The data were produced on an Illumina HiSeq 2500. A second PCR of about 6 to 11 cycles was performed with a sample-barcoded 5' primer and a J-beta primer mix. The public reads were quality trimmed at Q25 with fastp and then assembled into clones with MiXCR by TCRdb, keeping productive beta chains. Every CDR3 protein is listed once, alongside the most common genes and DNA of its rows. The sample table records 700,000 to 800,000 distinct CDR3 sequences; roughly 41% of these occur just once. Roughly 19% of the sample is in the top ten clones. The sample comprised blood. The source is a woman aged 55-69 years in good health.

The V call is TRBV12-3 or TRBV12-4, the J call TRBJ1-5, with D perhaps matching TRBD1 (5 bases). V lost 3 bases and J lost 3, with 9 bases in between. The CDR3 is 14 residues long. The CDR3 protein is CASSFGALNQPQHF. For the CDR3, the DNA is TGTGCCAGCAGTTTTGGGGCCCTCAATCAGCCCCAGCATTTT.

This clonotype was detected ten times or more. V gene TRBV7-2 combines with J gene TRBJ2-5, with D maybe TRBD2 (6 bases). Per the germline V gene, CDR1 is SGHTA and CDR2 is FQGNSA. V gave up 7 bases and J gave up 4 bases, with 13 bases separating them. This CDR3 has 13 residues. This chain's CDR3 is CASTPGVRETQYF. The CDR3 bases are TGTGCCAGCACCCCGGGGGTGCGAGAGACCCAGTACTTC.

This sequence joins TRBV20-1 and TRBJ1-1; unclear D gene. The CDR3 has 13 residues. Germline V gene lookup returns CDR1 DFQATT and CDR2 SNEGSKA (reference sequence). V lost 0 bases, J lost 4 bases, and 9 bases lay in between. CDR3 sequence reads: CSARDLEGTEAFF. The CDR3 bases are TGCAGTGCTAGAGATCTTGAGGGCACTGAAGCTTTCTTT.

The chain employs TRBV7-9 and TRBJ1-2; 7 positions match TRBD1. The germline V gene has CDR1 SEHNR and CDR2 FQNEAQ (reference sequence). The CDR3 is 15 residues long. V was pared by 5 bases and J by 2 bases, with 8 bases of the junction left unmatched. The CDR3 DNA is TGTGCCAGCAGCGACCGACAGGGAGGCAACTATGGCTACACCTTC. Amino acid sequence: CASSDRQGGNYGYTF.

The chain's CDR3 is CSARDNRGQVSDEQYF. The CDR3 DNA sequence: TGCAGTGCTAGAGACAACCGGGGACAGGTATCCGACGAGCAGTACTTC. The chain is built from TRBV20-1 and TRBJ2-7, with 8 bases fitting TRBD1. The V gene end was trimmed by 0 bases and the J gene end by 5 bases; junction bases not matched to a gene: 12. The CDR3 covers 16 residues. Germline CDR1 reads DFQATT; CDR2 reads SNEGSKA (reference sequence).

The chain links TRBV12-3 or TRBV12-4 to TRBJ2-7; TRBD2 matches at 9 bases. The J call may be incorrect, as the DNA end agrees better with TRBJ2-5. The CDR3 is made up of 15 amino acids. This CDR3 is CASSLRREGGGTQYF. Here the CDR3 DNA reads TGTGCCAGCAGTTTAAGGCGGGAGGGCGGAGGGACCCAGTACTTC.

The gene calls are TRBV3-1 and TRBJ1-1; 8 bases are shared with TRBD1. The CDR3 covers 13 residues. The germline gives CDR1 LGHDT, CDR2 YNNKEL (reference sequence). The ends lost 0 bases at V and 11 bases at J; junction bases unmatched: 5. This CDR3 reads CASSQDPRTGAFF. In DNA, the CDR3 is TGTGCCAGCAGCCAAGATCCTAGGACAGGGGCTTTCTTT. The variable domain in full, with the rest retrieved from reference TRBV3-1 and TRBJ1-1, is DTAVSQTPKYLVTQMGNDKSIKCEQNLGHDTMYWYKQDSKKFLKIMFSYNNKELIINETVPNRFSPKSPDKAHLNLHINSLELGDSAVYFCASSQDPRTGAFFGQGTRLTVV.

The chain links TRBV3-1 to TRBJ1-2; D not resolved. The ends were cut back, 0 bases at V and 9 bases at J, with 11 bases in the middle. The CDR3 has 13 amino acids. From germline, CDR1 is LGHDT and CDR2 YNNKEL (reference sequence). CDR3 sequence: CASSQDRAPRYTF. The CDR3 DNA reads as TGTGCCAGCAGCCAAGACCGGGCCCCCCGCTACACCTTC.

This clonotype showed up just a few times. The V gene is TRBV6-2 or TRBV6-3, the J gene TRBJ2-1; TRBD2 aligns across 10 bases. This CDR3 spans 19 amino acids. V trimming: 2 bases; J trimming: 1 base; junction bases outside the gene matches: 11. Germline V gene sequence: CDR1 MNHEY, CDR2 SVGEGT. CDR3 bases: TGTGCCAGCAGTTACCCCGGGGTAGCGGGGGGCCTTTCCTACAATGAGCAGTTCTTC. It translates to CASSYPGVAGGLSYNEQFF.

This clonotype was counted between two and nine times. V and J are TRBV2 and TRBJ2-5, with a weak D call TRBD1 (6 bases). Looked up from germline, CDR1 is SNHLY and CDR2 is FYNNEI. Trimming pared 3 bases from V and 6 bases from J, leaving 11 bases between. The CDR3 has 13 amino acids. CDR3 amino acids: CASSEVQGKTQYF. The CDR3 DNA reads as TGTGCCAGCAGTGAGGTACAGGGAAAGACCCAGTACTTC.

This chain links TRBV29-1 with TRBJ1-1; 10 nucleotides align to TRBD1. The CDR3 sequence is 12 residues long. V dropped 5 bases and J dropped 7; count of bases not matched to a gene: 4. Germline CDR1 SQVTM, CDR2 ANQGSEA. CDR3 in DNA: TGCAGCGTTAGACAGGGGGCGAATGAAGCTTTCTTT. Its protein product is CSVRQGANEAFF.

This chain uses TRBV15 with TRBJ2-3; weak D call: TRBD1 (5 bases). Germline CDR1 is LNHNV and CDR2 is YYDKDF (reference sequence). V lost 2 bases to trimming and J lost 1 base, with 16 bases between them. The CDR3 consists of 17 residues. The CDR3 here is CATSRPMGPSRTDTQYF. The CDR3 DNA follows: TGTGCCACCAGCAGACCTATGGGGCCTAGTCGCACAGATACGCAGTATTTT.

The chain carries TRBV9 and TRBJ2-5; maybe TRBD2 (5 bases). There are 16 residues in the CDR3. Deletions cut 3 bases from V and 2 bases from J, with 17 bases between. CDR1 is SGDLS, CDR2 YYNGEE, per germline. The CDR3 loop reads CASSAPRGVRQETQYF. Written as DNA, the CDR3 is TGTGCCAGCAGCGCCCCCCGGGGTGTTCGGCAAGAGACCCAGTACTTC.

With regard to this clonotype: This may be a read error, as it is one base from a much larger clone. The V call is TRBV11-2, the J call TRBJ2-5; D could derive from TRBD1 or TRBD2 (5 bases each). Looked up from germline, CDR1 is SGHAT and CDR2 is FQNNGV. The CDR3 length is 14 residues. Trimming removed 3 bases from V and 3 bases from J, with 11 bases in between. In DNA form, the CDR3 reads TGTGCCAGCAGCTTCAATCTGGGGGAAGAGACCCAGTACTTC. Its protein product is CASSFNLGEETQYF. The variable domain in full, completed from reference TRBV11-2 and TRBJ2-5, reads EAGVAQSPRYKIIEKRQSVAFWCNPISGHATLYWYQQILGQGPKLLIQFQNNGVVDDSQLPKDRFSAERLKGVDSTLKIQPAKLEDSAVYLCASSFNLGEETQYFGPGTRLLVL.

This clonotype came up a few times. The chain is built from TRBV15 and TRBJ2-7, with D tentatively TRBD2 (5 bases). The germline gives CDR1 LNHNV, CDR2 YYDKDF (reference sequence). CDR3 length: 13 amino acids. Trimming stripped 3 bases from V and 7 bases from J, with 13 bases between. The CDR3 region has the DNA TGTGCCACCAGCAGGGACTTCCTGGGGGAGCAGTACTTC. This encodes CATSRDFLGEQYF.

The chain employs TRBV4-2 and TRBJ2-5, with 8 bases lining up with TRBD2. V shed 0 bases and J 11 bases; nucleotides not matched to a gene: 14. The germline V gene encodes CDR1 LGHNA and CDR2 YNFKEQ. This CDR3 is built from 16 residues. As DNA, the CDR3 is TGTGCCAGCAGCCAAGATCTCGGCGGGAGGAGCCATGAGCAGTACTTC. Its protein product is CASSQDLGGRSHEQYF.

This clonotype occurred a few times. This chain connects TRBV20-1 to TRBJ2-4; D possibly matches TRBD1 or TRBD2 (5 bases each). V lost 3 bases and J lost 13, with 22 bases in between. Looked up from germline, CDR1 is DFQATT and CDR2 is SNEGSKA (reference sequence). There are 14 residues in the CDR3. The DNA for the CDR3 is TGCAGTGCTAGCCGTTCGGGACCCCTCTGGGAGCAGTACTTC. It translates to CSASRSGPLWEQYF.

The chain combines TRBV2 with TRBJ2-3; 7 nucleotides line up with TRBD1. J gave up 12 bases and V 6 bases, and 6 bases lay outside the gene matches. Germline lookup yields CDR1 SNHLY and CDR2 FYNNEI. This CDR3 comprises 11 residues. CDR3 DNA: TGTGCCAGCAGCGGACAGGTTACTCAGTATTTT. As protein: CASSGQVTQYF.

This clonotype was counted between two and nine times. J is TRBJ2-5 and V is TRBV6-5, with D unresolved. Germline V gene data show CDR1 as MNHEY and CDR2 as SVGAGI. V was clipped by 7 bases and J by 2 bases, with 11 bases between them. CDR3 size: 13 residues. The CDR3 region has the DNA TGTGCCAGCAAAGAAGGTTATCAAGAGACCCAGTACTTC. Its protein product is CASKEGYQETQYF.

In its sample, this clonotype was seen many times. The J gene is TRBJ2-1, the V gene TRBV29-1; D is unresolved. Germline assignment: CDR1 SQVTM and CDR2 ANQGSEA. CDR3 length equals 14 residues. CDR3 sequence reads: CSSQAGIDYNEQFF. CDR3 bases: TGCAGTTCCCAAGCAGGAATTGATTACAATGAGCAGTTCTTC.

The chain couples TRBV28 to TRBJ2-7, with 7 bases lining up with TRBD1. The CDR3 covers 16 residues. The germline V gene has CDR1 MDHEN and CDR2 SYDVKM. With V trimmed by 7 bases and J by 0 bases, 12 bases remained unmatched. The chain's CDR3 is CASNSEGTELSYEQYF. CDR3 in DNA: TGTGCCAGCAATTCTGAGGGGACAGAACTCTCCTACGAGCAGTACTTC.

The CDR3 sequence is CASSARPGQGDSPLHF. The CDR3 DNA reads as TGTGCCAGCAGCGCCCGACCGGGACAGGGCGATTCACCCCTCCACTTT. The chain links TRBV7-3 to TRBJ1-6; 9 nucleotides match TRBD1. From germline, CDR1 is SGHTA and CDR2 FQGTGA. The CDR3 length is 16 residues. V shed 5 bases, J shed 8 bases, and the junction held 10 bases outside the gene matches.

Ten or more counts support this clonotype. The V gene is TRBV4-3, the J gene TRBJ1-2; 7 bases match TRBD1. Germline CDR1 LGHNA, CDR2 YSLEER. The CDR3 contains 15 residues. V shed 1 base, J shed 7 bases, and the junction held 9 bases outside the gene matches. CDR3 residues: CASSQVSSGGRGYTF. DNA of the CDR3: TGCGCCAGCAGCCAAGTCTCTTCAGGGGGGCGTGGCTACACCTTC.

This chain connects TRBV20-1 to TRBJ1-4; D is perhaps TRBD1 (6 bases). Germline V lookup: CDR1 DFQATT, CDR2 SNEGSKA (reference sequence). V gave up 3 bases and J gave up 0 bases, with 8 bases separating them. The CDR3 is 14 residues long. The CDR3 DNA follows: TGCAGTGCTAGGGACAGTTCAACTAATGAAAAACTGTTTTTT. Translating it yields CSARDSSTNEKLFF.

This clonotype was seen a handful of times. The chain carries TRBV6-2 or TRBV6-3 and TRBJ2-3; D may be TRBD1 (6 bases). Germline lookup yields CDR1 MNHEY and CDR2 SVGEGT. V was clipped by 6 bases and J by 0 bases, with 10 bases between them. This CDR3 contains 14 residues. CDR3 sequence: CASRIGQSTDTQYF. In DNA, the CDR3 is TGTGCCAGCAGGATCGGACAGAGCACAGATACGCAGTATTTT.

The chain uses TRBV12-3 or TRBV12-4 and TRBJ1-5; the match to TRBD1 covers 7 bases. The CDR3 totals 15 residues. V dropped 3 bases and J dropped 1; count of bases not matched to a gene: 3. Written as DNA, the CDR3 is TGTGCCAGCAGTTTTTCGGGACAGAGCAATCAGCCCCAGCATTTT. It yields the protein CASSFSGQSNQPQHF.

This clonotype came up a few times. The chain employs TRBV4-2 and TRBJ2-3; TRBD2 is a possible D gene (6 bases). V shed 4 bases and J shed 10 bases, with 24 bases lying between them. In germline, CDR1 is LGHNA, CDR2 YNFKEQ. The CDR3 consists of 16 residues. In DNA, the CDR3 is TGTGCCAGCAGCCCCGAGAGGTGGGGAGGAGGTTCGCCGCAGTATTTT. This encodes CASSPERWGGGSPQYF.

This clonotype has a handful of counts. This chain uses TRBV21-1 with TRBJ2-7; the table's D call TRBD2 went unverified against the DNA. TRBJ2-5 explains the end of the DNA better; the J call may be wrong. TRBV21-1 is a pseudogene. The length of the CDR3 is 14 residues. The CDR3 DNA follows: TGTGCCAGCACGACCGCCCCGGGGAGGGAGACCCAGTACTTC. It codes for CASTTAPGRETQYF.

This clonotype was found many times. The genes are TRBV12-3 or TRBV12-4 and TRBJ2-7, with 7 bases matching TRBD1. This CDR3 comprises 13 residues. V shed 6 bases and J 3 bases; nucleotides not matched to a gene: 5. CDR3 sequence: CASSADRIYEQYF. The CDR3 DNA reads TGTGCCAGCAGCGCGGACAGGATCTACGAGCAGTACTTC.

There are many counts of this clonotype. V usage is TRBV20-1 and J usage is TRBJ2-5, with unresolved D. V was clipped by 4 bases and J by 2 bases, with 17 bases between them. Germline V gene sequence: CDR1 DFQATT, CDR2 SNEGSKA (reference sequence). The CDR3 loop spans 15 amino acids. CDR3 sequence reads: CSATGLGLGQETQYF. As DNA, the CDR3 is TGCAGTGCTACCGGGTTGGGCCTGGGGCAAGAGACCCAGTACTTC.

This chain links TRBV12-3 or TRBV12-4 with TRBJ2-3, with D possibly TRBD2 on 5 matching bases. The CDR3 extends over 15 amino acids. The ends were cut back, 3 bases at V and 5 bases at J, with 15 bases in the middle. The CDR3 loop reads CASSFREAQRDTQYF. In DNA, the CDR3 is TGTGCCAGCAGTTTCCGGGAAGCACAGCGAGATACGCAGTATTTT.

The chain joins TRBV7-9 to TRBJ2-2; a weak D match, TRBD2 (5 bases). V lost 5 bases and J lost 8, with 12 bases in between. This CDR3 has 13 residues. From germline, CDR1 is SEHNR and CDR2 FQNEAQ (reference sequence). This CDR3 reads CASSPRGSGELFF. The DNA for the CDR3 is TGTGCCAGCAGCCCCCGCGGGTCTGGGGAGCTGTTTTTT.